The source of this T cell receptor beta chain is a study of cytomegalovirus exposure and HLA in healthy donors. About the study: A subsequent analysis stated that the 95 to 150 validation repertoires were run on the same platform as the 650 to 850 first-cohort repertoires. Notes on the study in general: Despite most TCR sequences being rare, some public TCRs occurred in many donors. There were some 150 TCR beta chains listed as cytomegalovirus-associated. The classifier, whose performance was assessed in both the original and validation cohorts, reportedly diagnosed cytomegalovirus status with high specificity and sensitivity.

Concerning this clone itself: The target antigen is unknown.

V dropped 3 bases and J dropped 8; count of bases not matched to a gene: 3. The CDR3 spans 14 residues. Germline V lookup: CDR1 SNHLY, CDR2 FYNNEI. Sequenced by immunoSEQ multiplex PCR; TCRdb stores in-frame clones only, minus some. The table includes 100,000 to 150,000 clones, about 88% detected once. Sequencing input: PBMCs. The TCR sequence derives from a woman younger than 30 in good health and CMV-seronegative. The chain recombines TRBV2 with TRBJ1-4, with 10 positions matching TRBD1. The CDR3 sequence: CASSEWDRGEKLFF. DNA of the CDR3: TGTGCCAGCAGTGAGTGGGACAGGGGAGAAAAACTGTTTTTT.